The 21 T cell receptor beta chains in this list originate from one sample, sequenced in a study of blood T cell repertoires in COVID-19. The data were produced by immunoSEQ multiplex PCR, yet TCRdb's version contains in-frame clones alone and is incomplete. The sample holds around 180,000 clones, approximately 85% seen once. The material sequenced was peripheral blood. These receptors were collected from an elderly man with COVID-19, enrolled during active disease.

V and J are TRBV28 and TRBJ1-1, with 7 bases lining up with TRBD1. With 10 bases clipped from V and 1 base from J, the junction kept 6 bases outside the gene matches. CDR3 length equals 13 residues. Looked up from germline, CDR1 is MDHEN and CDR2 is SYDVKM. CDR3 residues: CATRRQGNTEAFF. The CDR3 DNA is TGTGCCACTAGGAGACAGGGGAACACTGAAGCTTTCTTT.

The chain combines TRBV7-9 with TRBJ1-6, with D perhaps matching TRBD1 (5 bases). Trimming cost V 1 base and J 0 bases, with 13 bases left between them. The CDR3 has 18 residues. Per the germline V gene, CDR1 is SEHNR and CDR2 is FQNEAQ (reference sequence). The CDR3 is CASSLGRADSSYNSPLHF. CDR3 nucleotide sequence: TGTGCCAGCAGCTTAGGAAGGGCCGACAGCTCCTATAATTCACCCCTCCACTTT.

The genes are TRBV7-2 and TRBJ2-2; D possibly corresponds to TRBD2 (5 bases). Germline lookup yields CDR1 SGHTA and CDR2 FQGNSA. V gave up 4 bases and J gave up 4 bases, with 13 bases separating them. The CDR3 has 15 residues. The CDR3 DNA follows: TGTGCCAGCAGCTCGTCGGGATTGCGCACCGGGGAGCTGTTTTTT. Protein product: CASSSSGLRTGELFF.

This clone showed up just once. The rearrangement links TRBV19 to TRBJ1-3; D is perhaps TRBD1 (5 bases). The germline gives CDR1 LNHDA, CDR2 SQIVND (reference sequence). The V and J ends lost 4 bases and 3 bases respectively, with 10 bases between them. This CDR3 has 14 residues. In DNA form, the CDR3 reads TGTGCCAGTAGTACCCAGGGAAGTGGAAACACCATATATTTT. Its protein is CASSTQGSGNTIYF.

This sequence joins TRBV28 and TRBJ2-5; 7 bases are shared with TRBD2. Germline V gene lookup returns CDR1 MDHEN and CDR2 SYDVKM. This CDR3 contains 17 residues. J was trimmed by 5 bases and V by 4 bases; bases with no gene match: 16. CDR3 DNA sequence: TGTGCCAGCAGTTCCATCGAATTAGCGGGCCCCCAGGAGACCCAGTACTTC. It codes for CASSSIELAGPQETQYF. Using reference TRBV28 and TRBJ2-5 for the parts outside the CDR3, the full variable domain is DVKVTQSSRYLVKRTGEKVFLECVQDMDHENMFWYRQDPGLGLRLIYFSYDVKMKEKGDIPEGYSVSREKKERFSLILESASTNQTSMYLCASSSIELAGPQETQYFGPGTRLLVL.

The chain links TRBV7-3 to TRBJ1-1; D is possibly TRBD1 (5 bases). The CDR3 runs to 14 residues. Germline loops: CDR1 SGHTA, CDR2 FQGTGA. The V end lost 6 bases, the J end lost 2 bases, and 13 bases lay between the germline ends. The CDR3 loop reads CASREGPSNTEAFF. CDR3 nucleotide sequence: TGTGCCAGCAGGGAGGGGCCATCCAACACTGAAGCTTTCTTT. Supplemented by reference TRBV7-3 and TRBJ1-1, the full variable domain reads GAGVSQTPSNKVTEKGKYVELRCDPISGHTALYWYRQSLGQGPEFLIYFQGTGAADDSGLPNDRFFAVRPEGSVSTLKIQRTERGDSAVYLCASREGPSNTEAFFGQGTRLTVV.

V is TRBV5-1 and J is TRBJ2-2; D is perhaps TRBD2 (5 bases). Trimming took 0 bases from V and 0 from J, leaving 9 bases between them. The CDR3 covers 16 residues. Germline V gives CDR1 SGHRS, CDR2 YFSETQ. The CDR3 DNA reads as TGCGCCAGCAGCTTGGCCAGAGGGTCGAACACCGGGGAGCTGTTTTTT. This gives the protein CASSLARGSNTGELFF.

This clone has a single count. The chain carries TRBV9 and TRBJ2-5; D not resolved. This CDR3 spans 14 amino acids. Per the germline V gene, CDR1 is SGDLS and CDR2 is YYNGEE. With 0 bases removed from V and 5 bases from J, the gap between germline ends came to 11 bases. CDR3 sequence reads: CASSVGGGVETQYF. The DNA for the CDR3 is TGTGCCAGCAGCGTAGGAGGTGGTGTCGAGACCCAGTACTTC.

The rearrangement links TRBV6-6 to TRBJ1-2; TRBD1 is a possible D gene (6 bases). The CDR3 totals 15 residues. Trimming removed 2 bases from V and 2 bases from J, with 12 bases in between. Germline values: CDR1 MNHNY, CDR2 SVGAGI (reference sequence). The CDR3 DNA reads TGTGCCAGCAGTTACGGTCCAGGGGCCAACTATGGCTACACCTTC. Its translation is CASSYGPGANYGYTF.

The V and J genes are TRBV29-1 and TRBJ2-5; maybe TRBD2 (6 bases). There are 12 residues in the CDR3. The germline V gene encodes CDR1 SQVTM and CDR2 ANQGSEA. V was shortened by 6 bases and J by 5 bases, with 13 bases between the two germline ends. The CDR3 protein is CSVQGGGETQYF. The CDR3 DNA is TGCAGCGTGCAGGGAGGCGGCGAGACCCAGTACTTC.

The chain couples TRBV5-4 to TRBJ1-4, with unresolved D. With 3 bases removed from V and 0 bases from J, the gap between germline ends came to 9 bases. CDR1 and CDR2 from the germline V gene are SGHNT and YYREEE (reference sequence). CDR3 length: 15 amino acids. The CDR3 coding sequence is TGTGCCAGCAGCTATCGTACAGCAACTAATGAAAAACTGTTTTTT. Encoded protein: CASSYRTATNEKLFF.

This clone was recorded only once. V and J are TRBV5-1 and TRBJ1-2, with 10 bases identical to TRBD1. Germline-derived CDR1 and CDR2 are SGHRS and YFSETQ. Trimming removed 4 bases from V and 5 bases from J; junction bases left unmatched: 8. The CDR3 has 15 residues. The CDR3 coding sequence is TGCGCCAGCAGCCCAGAGGACAGGGGGAAGTATGGCTACACCTTC. Amino acids: CASSPEDRGKYGYTF.

The rearrangement joins TRBV11-2 to TRBJ1-2, with TRBD1 as a possible D gene (5 bases). This CDR3 has 14 residues. V lost 1 base and J lost 7, with 13 bases in between. The germline gives CDR1 SGHAT, CDR2 FQNNGV. Here the CDR3 reads CASSLAGVVGGYTF. The CDR3 bases are TGTGCCAGCAGCTTAGCGGGGGTGGTAGGTGGCTACACCTTC.

This chain joins TRBV24-1 and TRBJ1-5; 11 nucleotides match TRBD1. The CDR3 runs 20 residues. CDR1 is KGHDR, CDR2 SFDVKD, per germline. V dropped 1 base and J dropped 0; count of bases not matched to a gene: 10. In DNA form, the CDR3 reads TGTGCCACCAGTGATTTCCGAGGGACAGGGGGATTTACTAGCAATCAGCCCCAGCATTTT. As protein: CATSDFRGTGGFTSNQPQHF.

V usage is TRBV11-2 and J usage is TRBJ2-7; TRBD1 aligns across 7 bases. Germline lookup yields CDR1 SGHAT and CDR2 FQNNGV. The CDR3 covers 14 residues. After removal of 5 bases from V and 1 base from J, the junction contained 5 bases not matched to a gene. The CDR3 reads CASSNQGVSYEQYF. The CDR3 DNA is TGTGCCAGCAGCAACCAGGGGGTTTCCTACGAGCAGTACTTC.

In DNA, the CDR3 is TGTGCCAGCAGACAGGGGACTAGCACAGATACGCAGTATTTT. Protein: CASRQGTSTDTQYF. The V and J genes are TRBV6-6 and TRBJ2-3; D is perhaps TRBD1 (7 bases). Per the germline V gene, CDR1 is MNHNY and CDR2 is SVGAGI (reference sequence). V lost 6 bases to trimming and J lost 0 bases, with 10 bases between them. The CDR3 totals 14 residues.

The chain recombines TRBV4-2 with TRBJ1-2; TRBD1 matches at 7 bases. J gave up 8 bases and V 0 bases, and 15 bases lay outside the gene matches. There are 17 residues in the CDR3. Germline V gives CDR1 LGHNA, CDR2 YNFKEQ. CDR3 DNA: TGTGCCAGCAGCCAAGATCCGTCGACAGGGCCTTCAGGGGGCTACACCTTC. This sequence encodes CASSQDPSTGPSGGYTF.

The chain uses TRBV7-3 and TRBJ1-2; the match to TRBD1 covers 7 bases. Germline V gene sequence: CDR1 SGHTA, CDR2 FQGTGA. With 5 bases clipped from V and 4 bases from J, the junction kept 25 bases outside the gene matches. The CDR3 loop spans 20 amino acids. CDR3 sequence: CASSPGVGRTGTNGGYGYTF. CDR3 nucleotides: TGTGCCAGCAGCCCAGGGGTGGGAAGGACAGGTACAAATGGGGGCTATGGCTACACCTTC.

V usage is TRBV18 and J usage is TRBJ1-4; 9 nucleotides line up with TRBD1. V lost 3 bases to trimming and J lost 7 bases; unmatched junction nucleotides: 6. In germline, CDR1 is KGHSH, CDR2 LQKENI. The CDR3 covers 15 residues. The CDR3 DNA reads TGTGCCAGCTCACCGGAACAGGGGGCAGTTGAAAAACTGTTTTTT. The encoded protein is CASSPEQGAVEKLFF. The whole variable domain, remainder taken from reference TRBV18 and TRBJ1-4, is NAGVMQNPRHLVRRRGQEARLRCSPMKGHSHVYWYRQLPEEGLKFMVYLQKENIIDESGMPKERFSAEFPKEGPSILRIQQVVRGDSAAYFCASSPEQGAVEKLFFGSGTQLSVL.

The gene calls are TRBV6-6 and TRBJ1-5; 7 bases agree with TRBD1. This CDR3 is 15 amino acids long. CDR1 is MNHNY and CDR2 is SVGAGI in the germline V gene (reference sequence). The V segment lost 6 bases and the J segment 3 bases; nucleotides outside the gene matches: 8. The CDR3: CASSRGQTLNQPQHF. CDR3 sequence (DNA): TGTGCCAGCAGCCGGGGACAGACTCTCAATCAGCCCCAGCATTTT.

The chain has TRBV7-3 and TRBJ1-5, with D tentatively TRBD1 (5 bases). The V end lost 5 bases, the J end lost 6 bases, and 20 bases lay between the germline ends. Per germline, CDR1 SGHTA and CDR2 FQGTGA. This CDR3 region has 16 residues. As DNA, the CDR3 is TGTGCCAGCAGCCCTCCCTTTTGGGGGGGAGGTCAGCCCCAGCATTTT. Translating gives CASSPPFWGGGQPQHF. The full variable domain, rest sourced from reference TRBV7-3 and TRBJ1-5, is GAGVSQTPSNKVTEKGKYVELRCDPISGHTALYWYRQSLGQGPEFLIYFQGTGAADDSGLPNDRFFAVRPEGSVSTLKIQRTERGDSAVYLCASSPPFWGGGQPQHFGDGTRLSIL.